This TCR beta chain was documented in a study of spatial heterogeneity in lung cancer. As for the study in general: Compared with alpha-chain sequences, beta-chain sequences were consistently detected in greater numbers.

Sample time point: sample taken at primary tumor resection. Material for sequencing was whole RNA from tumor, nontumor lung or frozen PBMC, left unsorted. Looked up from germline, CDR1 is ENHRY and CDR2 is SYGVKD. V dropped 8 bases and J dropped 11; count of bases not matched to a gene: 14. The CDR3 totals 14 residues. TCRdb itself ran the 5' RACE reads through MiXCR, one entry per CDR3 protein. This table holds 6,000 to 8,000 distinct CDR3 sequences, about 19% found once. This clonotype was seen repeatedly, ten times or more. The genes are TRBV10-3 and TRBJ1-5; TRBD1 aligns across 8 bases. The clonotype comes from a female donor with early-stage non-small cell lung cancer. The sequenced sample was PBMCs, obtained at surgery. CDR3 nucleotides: TGTGCCATCGGGGCGGACAGGGAACGTATAGCCCAGCATTTT. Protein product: CAIGADRERIAQHF.